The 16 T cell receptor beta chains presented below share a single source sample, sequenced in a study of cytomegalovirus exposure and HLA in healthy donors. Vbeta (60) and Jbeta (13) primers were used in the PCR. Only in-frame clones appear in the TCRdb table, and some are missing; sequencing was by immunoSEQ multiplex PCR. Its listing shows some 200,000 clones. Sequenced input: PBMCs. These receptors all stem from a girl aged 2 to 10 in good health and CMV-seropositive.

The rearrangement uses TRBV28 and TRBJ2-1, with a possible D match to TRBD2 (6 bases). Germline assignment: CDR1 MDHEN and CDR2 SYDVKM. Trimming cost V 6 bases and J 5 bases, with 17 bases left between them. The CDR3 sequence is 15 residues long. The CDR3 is CASSLSGQMDNEQFF. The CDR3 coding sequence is TGTGCCAGCAGCCTAAGCGGGCAGATGGACAATGAGCAGTTCTTC.

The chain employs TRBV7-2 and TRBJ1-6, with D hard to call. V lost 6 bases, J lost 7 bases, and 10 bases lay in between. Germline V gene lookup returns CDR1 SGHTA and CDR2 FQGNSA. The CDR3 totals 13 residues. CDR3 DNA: TGTGCCAGCAGTCAAGCCGAGAATTCACCCCTCCACTTT. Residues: CASSQAENSPLHF.

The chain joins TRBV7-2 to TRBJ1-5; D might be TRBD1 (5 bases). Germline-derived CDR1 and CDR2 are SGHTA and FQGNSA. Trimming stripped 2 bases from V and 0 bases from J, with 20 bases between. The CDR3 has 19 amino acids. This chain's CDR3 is CASSLRGGRDLFSNQPQHF. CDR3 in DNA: TGTGCCAGCAGCTTAAGGGGTGGCAGGGATTTATTTAGCAATCAGCCCCAGCATTTT.

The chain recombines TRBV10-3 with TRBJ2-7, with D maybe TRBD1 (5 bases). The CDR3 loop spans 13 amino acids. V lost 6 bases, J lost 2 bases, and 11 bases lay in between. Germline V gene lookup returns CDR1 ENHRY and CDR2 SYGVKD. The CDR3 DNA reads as TGTGCCATCAGAGCTACAGGACCCTACGAGCAGTACTTC. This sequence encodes CAIRATGPYEQYF.

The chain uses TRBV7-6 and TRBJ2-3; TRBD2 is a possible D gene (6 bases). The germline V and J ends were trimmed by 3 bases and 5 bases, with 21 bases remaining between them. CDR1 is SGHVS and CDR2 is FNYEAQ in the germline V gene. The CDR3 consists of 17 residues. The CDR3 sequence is CASSLVELAAGLDTQYF. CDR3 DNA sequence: TGTGCCAGCAGCTTGGTAGAATTGGCGGCGGGGTTAGATACGCAGTATTTT. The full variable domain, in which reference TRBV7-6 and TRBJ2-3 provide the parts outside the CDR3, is GAGVSQSPRYKVTKRGQDVALRCDPISGHVSLYWYRQALGQGPEFLTYFNYEAQQDKSGLPNDRFSAERPEGSISTLTIQRTEQRDSAMYRCASSLVELAAGLDTQYFGPGTRLTVL.

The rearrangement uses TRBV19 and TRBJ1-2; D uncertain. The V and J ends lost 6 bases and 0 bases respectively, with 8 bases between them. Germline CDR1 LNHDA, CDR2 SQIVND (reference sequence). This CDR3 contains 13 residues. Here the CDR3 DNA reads TGTGCCAGTAGAAATCCCGCTAACTATGGCTACACCTTC. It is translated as CASRNPANYGYTF.

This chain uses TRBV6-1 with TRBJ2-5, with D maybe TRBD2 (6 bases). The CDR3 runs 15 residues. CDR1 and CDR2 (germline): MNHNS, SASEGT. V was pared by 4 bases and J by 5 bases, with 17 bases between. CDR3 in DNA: TGTGCCAGCAGTGGCTCTCTAGCGTGGTCGGAGACCCAGTACTTC. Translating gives CASSGSLAWSETQYF.

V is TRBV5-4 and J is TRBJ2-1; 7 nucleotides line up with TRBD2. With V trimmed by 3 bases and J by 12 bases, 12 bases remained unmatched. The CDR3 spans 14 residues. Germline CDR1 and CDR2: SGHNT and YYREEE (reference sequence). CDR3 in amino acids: CASSWEGRAESQFF. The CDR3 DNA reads TGTGCCAGCAGCTGGGAAGGGAGGGCCGAATCGCAGTTCTTC.

The CDR3 nucleotides read TGTGCCAGCAGGCCAAACAGGGTTAACTATGGCTACACCTTC. Translation gives CASRPNRVNYGYTF. V gene TRBV27 combines with J gene TRBJ1-2, with D tentatively TRBD1 (6 bases). Between the trimmed V and J ends, which lost 6 bases and 1 base, there was a span of 12 bases. Germline CDR1 MNHEY, CDR2 SMNVEV (reference sequence). This CDR3 spans 14 amino acids.

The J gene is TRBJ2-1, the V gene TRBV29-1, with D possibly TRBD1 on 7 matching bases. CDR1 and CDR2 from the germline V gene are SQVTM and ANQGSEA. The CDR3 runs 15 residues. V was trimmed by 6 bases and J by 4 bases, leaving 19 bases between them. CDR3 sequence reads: CSVPTRDSGYNEQFF. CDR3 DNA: TGCAGCGTGCCTACCCGGGACAGCGGGTACAATGAGCAGTTCTTC.

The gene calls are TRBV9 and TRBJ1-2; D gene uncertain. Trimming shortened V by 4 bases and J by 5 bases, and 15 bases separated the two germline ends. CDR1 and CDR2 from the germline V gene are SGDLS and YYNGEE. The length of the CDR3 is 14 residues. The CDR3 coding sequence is TGTGCCAGCAGCCCCCCGGGAGCAAATTATGGCTACACCTTC. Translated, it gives CASSPPGANYGYTF.

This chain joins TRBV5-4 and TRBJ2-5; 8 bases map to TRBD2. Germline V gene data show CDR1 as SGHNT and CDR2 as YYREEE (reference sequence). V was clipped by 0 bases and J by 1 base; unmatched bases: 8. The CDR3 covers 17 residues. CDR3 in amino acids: CASSLVGYREGQETQYF. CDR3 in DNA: TGTGCCAGCAGCTTGGTCGGTTATCGGGAGGGCCAAGAGACCCAGTACTTC.

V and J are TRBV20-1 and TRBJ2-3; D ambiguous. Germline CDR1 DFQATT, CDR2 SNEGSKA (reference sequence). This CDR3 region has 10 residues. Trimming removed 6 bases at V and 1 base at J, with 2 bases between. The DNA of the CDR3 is TGCAGTGCCGGCACAGATACGCAGTATTTT. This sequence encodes CSAGTDTQYF.

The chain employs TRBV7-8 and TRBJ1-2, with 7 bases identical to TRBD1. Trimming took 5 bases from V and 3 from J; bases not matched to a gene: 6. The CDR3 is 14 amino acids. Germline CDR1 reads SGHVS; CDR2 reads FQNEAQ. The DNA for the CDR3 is TGTGCCAGCAGCGCAAGACAGGGTGACTATGGCTACACCTTC. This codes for CASSARQGDYGYTF.

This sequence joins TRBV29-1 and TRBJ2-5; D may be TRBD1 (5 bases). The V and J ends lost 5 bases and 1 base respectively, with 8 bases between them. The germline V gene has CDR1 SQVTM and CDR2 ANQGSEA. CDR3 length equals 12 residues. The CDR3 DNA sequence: TGCAGCGTTTGGACAAGCCAAGAGACCCAGTACTTC. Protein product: CSVWTSQETQYF. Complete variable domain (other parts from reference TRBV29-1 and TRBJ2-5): SAVISQKPSRDICQRGTSLTIQCQVDSQVTMMFWYRQQPGQSLTLIATANQGSEATYESGFVIDKFPISRPNLTFSTLTVSNMSPEDSSIYLCSVWTSQETQYFGPGTRLLVL.

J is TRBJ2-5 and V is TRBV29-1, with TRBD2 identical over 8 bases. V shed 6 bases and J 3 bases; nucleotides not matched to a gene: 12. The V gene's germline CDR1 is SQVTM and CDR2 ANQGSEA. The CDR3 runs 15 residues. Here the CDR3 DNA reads TGCAGCGTACCAAGGGGCGGGGGGTTGGAAGAGACCCAGTACTTC. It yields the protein CSVPRGGGLEETQYF.